The clone carrying this T cell receptor beta chain was detected ten times or more. The antigen remains unidentified. V was cut by 2 bases and J by 6 bases, with 17 bases left in between. In germline, CDR1 is SGHRS, CDR2 YFSETQ. The CDR3 has 15 amino acids. This record belongs to a study of neurological immune-mediated disorders. Study-level information: Of the multiple sclerosis patients, 34 in total, some 30 were relapsing-remitting and 3 were secondary progressive.

MiXCR, run by TCRdb on the 5' RACE reads, gives a single entry per CDR3 protein. Of fewer than 85,000 distinct CDR3 sequences in the sample, approximately 5% were seen once. Notes on the study in general: Repertoires from 18 of 34 multiple sclerosis patients grouped phylogenetically into a related-CDR3 cluster, suggesting a possible signature. Multiple sclerosis patients had less TCR clonal expansion than even healthy controls, unlike HTLV-1-associated myelopathy.

This TCR came from a woman aged 30 to 39 with multiple sclerosis. The chain recombines TRBV5-1 with TRBJ1-2; D is possibly TRBD1 (6 bases). Material for sequencing was PBMCs. The CDR3 is CASSFKQGNENGYTF. CDR3 DNA sequence: TGCGCCAGCAGCTTTAAACAGGGCAATGAAAATGGCTACACCTTC.